This T cell receptor (beta chain) is from a study of molecular identifiers for immune sequencing clone quantification. Whole-study results and caveats: More than 97% of effector molecules, versus under 1% of naive-cell molecules, belonged to clones above 20 RNA copies.

MiXCR, applied by TCRdb to the PCR reads, yields one record per CDR3 protein. This repertoire shows approximately 500,000 distinct CDR3 sequences, about 22% found once; its top ten account for approximately 0.84%. Germline assignment: CDR1 SGHTA and CDR2 FQGNSA. V lost 1 base, J lost 2 bases, and 4 bases stayed unmatched. This CDR3 is built from 15 residues. This clonotype was observed many times. What it binds is unknown. The receptor comes from a human donor in good health. Some libraries in this study had Jurkat cell RNA spiked in. The chain uses TRBV7-2 and TRBJ2-7; TRBD1 agrees at 8 bases. Specimen: naive CD8+ T cells from blood, with Jurkat cell RNA spiked in. The subset was: FACS-sorted CD8+CD4-CCR7+CD45RA+ naive T cells. The CDR3 DNA follows: TGTGCCAGCAGCTTAGGACAGGGGCAGACCTACGAGCAGTACTTC. This codes for CASSLGQGQTYEQYF.